The rows below give T cell receptor beta chains drawn from one sample of a study of blood T cell repertoires in COVID-19. Sequencing used immunoSEQ multiplex PCR; TCRdb keeps in-frame clones, though not all of them. The data contain roughly 120,000 clones, about nine tenths of them seen just once; the ten biggest clones take up roughly 5%. The sequencing sample was made of peripheral blood. Source of these receptors: a man in his sixties with COVID-19, enrolled during active disease. CDR3s leave out the opening cysteine and the closing phenylalanine or tryptophan.

V	J	CDR3
TRBV4-3	TRBJ1-6	ASSQEAGGNSPLH
TRBV27	TRBJ1-1	ARGTDIMNTEAF
TRBV7-9	TRBJ2-3	ASSLEGSTDTQY
TRBV30	TRBJ2-1	AWQREGGNEQF
TRBV3-1/TRBV3-2	TRBJ2-7	ASRKLAGPDYEQY
TRBV6-5	TRBJ1-4	ASSYSKGSGGEKLF
TRBV9	TRBJ1-4	ASSVGSDRVNEKLF
TRBV18	TRBJ2-5	ASSPRTGGGETQY
TRBV27	TRBJ2-1	ASSSRRELVRKSYNEQF
TRBV6-6	TRBJ2-1	ASSYGHYNNEQF
TRBV9	TRBJ2-6	ASSVGYSGANVLT
TRBV28	TRBJ2-1	ASSLLGGSKQF
TRBV5-4	TRBJ2-7	ASSFGLAGSYEQY
TRBV29-1	TRBJ1-1	SAGAGGTEAF
TRBV7-2	TRBJ2-7	ASSLGGTSGVGIHEQY
TRBV5-4	TRBJ2-3	ASSLNRGIDADTQY
TRBV11-2	TRBJ2-7	ASTLTSGNGEQY
TRBV11-3	TRBJ2-1	ASSLEAGVQF
TRBV2	TRBJ2-3	ASREGSTDTQY
TRBV2	TRBJ1-1	ANQRQGDTEAF
TRBV7-3	TRBJ2-7	ASSLIVQSEQY
TRBV7-9	TRBJ2-3	ASSSTSGMRADTQY
TRBV21-1	TRBJ2-1	ASSKLLAGVDNEQF
TRBV27	TRBJ2-7	ASSSWTESYEQY